The clone carrying this TCR beta chain has more than one count but fewer than ten. Drawn from each donor were 8.5 to 10 milliliters of peripheral blood. The authors ran a second PCR of about 6 to 11 cycles using a sample-barcoded 5' primer and a J-beta primer mix. TCRdb ran MiXCR on the 5' RACE reads and lists one entry per CDR3 protein. The data contain over 450,000 distinct CDR3 sequences, nearly 25% of them singletons. This record comes from a study of blood T cells in healthy people across ages. The CDR3 length is 12 residues. The V gene's germline CDR1 is MNHEY and CDR2 SVGEGT. This sample also appeared in a second study, on T cells of mothers and their children. That study adds: Not a single persistent microchimeric T cell clone was detected.

Input material: blood. V usage is TRBV6-2 or TRBV6-3 and J usage is TRBJ2-5; D gene ambiguous. The J call may be incorrect, as the DNA end agrees better with TRBJ2-7. The TCR comes from a boy aged 5-17 years in good health. This CDR3 is CASSYHLYEQYF. CDR3 bases: TGTGCCAGCAGTTACCATCTCTACGAGCAGTACTTC.